The present entry profiles one T cell receptor beta chain with its context. The protocol was immunoSEQ multiplex PCR, while the TCRdb copy is restricted to in-frame clones and leaves out a portion. This table has about 100,000 clones, around 84% appearing once. This record comes from a study of blood T cell repertoires in COVID-19. Study details: T cells, B-cell-depleted T cells, or PBMCs supplied cDNA or gDNA.

Sample: peripheral blood. The clonotype comes from a woman in her 70s with active or convalescent COVID-19.

The CDR3 DNA sequence: TGTGCCAGCAGTGAAGGGGCCGGGGTGTACGAGCAGTACTTC. This sequence encodes CASSEGAGVYEQYF. The chain employs TRBV2 and TRBJ2-7, with D tentatively TRBD2 (5 bases). Trimming pared 1 base from V and 4 bases from J, leaving 11 bases between. Germline V gives CDR1 SNHLY, CDR2 FYNNEI. The CDR3 is made up of 14 amino acids.